This TCR beta chain emerged from a study of T cells in Graves' hyperthyroidism and ophthalmopathy. The sample holds a few counts of this clonotype. Antigen unknown. Based on clinical symptoms, serum thyroxine and TRAb, thyroid ultrasound and orbital computed tomography, diagnoses were reached. General study findings and limits: Ophthalmopathy and stable hyperthyroidism were separated by a 13 V-J model. The majority of expanded thyroid clonotypes above 0.001 also appeared in blood.

CDR1 and CDR2 from the germline V gene are LNHDA and SQIVND (reference sequence). Trimming stripped 0 bases from V and 0 bases from J, with 18 bases between. The CDR3 sequence is 19 residues long. There were TCR beta CDR3 regions amplified from RNA transcripts. TCR CDR3 regions were first amplified by RT-PCR with HTBI primers. TCRdb independently ran MiXCR on the multiplex PCR reads; one entry per CDR3 protein. The data contain over 650,000 distinct CDR3 sequences, approximately 16% of them singletons. The chain combines TRBV19 with TRBJ2-1, with a possible D match to TRBD2 (5 bases). Sample: blood. This TCR came from a man younger than 30 with Graves' hyperthyroidism. The CDR3 DNA reads as TGTGCCAGTAGTATAGACCCCCTAGCCTCTGATAGCTCCTACAATGAGCAGTTCTTC. Translated, it gives CASSIDPLASDSSYNEQFF.